The next 27 T cell receptor beta chains were all read from a single sample in a study of neurological immune-mediated disorders. Noted time point: longitudinal time-point 2. TCRdb independently ran MiXCR on the 5' RACE reads; one entry per CDR3 protein. The sample comprises some 50,000 distinct CDR3 sequences, less than 15% of which are singletons, and 3.5% to 5% rests with the top ten. Sequenced sample: PBMCs. These receptors originate from a male donor with HTLV-1-associated myelopathy (HAM/TSP).

This chain connects TRBV6-1 to TRBJ1-5; D is ambiguous. This CDR3 has 14 amino acids. Germline V gene sequence: CDR1 MNHNS, CDR2 SASEGT. The V and J ends lost 3 bases and 5 bases respectively, with 11 bases between them. The CDR3 sequence is CASSDDIDYQPQHF. In DNA, the CDR3 is TGTGCCAGCAGTGATGACATCGACTATCAGCCCCAGCATTTT.

This clonotype was recorded at least ten times. The chain carries TRBV24-1 and TRBJ1-2, with D maybe TRBD1 (5 bases). V gave up 7 bases and J gave up 3 bases, with 11 bases separating them. CDR3 length equals 13 residues. The V gene's germline CDR1 is KGHDR and CDR2 SFDVKD. CDR3 in amino acids: CATRETDHYGYTF. CDR3 in DNA: TGTGCCACCAGGGAGACAGATCACTATGGCTACACCTTC.

This clonotype was counted ten times or more. The chain joins TRBV2 to TRBJ1-4; 7 positions agree with TRBD1. V shed 8 bases, J shed 6 bases, and the junction held 6 bases outside the gene matches. The CDR3 loop spans 13 amino acids. CDR1 and CDR2 from the germline V gene are SNHLY and FYNNEI. As DNA, the CDR3 is TGTGCCAGCGGGGACAGCCGCTATGAAAAACTGTTTTTT. It translates to CASGDSRYEKLFF.

This clonotype has a count of ten or more. The chain has TRBV6-5 and TRBJ2-1, with D possibly matching TRBD1 (5 bases). The CDR3 runs 15 residues. CDR1 and CDR2 from the germline V gene are MNHEY and SVGAGI. The V end lost 4 bases, the J end lost 0 bases, and 10 bases lay between the germline ends. The CDR3 loop reads CASSSQGSSYNEQFF. Written as DNA, the CDR3 is TGTGCCAGCAGTTCTCAGGGAAGCTCCTACAATGAGCAGTTCTTC.

There are many counts of this clonotype. This sequence joins TRBV7-2 and TRBJ2-2; D possibly corresponds to TRBD2 (5 bases). With 5 bases removed from V and 5 bases from J, the gap between germline ends came to 9 bases. The CDR3 is made up of 13 amino acids. CDR1 SGHTA and CDR2 FQGNSA come from the germline V gene. CDR3 amino acids: CASSATRTGELFF. Here the CDR3 DNA reads TGTGCCAGCAGCGCCACTAGAACCGGGGAGCTGTTTTTT. Supplemented by reference TRBV7-2 and TRBJ2-2, the full variable domain reads GAGVSQSPSNKVTEKGKDVELRCDPISGHTALYWYRQSLGQGLEFLIYFQGNSAPDKSGLPSDRFSAERTGGSVSTLTIQRTQQEDSAVYLCASSATRTGELFFGEGSRLTVL.

This clonotype was seen many times. The CDR3 spells CSARALAGALNTGELFF. CDR3 nucleotide sequence: TGCAGTGCTAGAGCGCTAGCGGGGGCCTTGAACACCGGGGAGCTGTTTTTT. V and J are TRBV20-1 and TRBJ2-2, with 10 bases aligning to TRBD2. This CDR3 region has 17 residues. The V gene's germline CDR1 is DFQATT and CDR2 SNEGSKA (reference sequence). The ends lost 1 base at V and 1 base at J; junction bases unmatched: 6.

This clonotype showed up just a few times. This may be a read error: a much more frequent sequence differs by one nucleotide. The chain employs TRBV5-1 and TRBJ1-1; 7 nucleotides agree with TRBD1. In germline, CDR1 is SGHRS, CDR2 YFSETQ. CDR3 size: 13 residues. The CDR3 DNA reads TGCGCCAGCAGCTTGTCACAGGGGACTGAAGCTTTATTT. This encodes CASSLSQGTEALF.

There are many counts of this clonotype. The chain recombines TRBV29-1 with TRBJ2-7, with D possibly matching TRBD2 (5 bases). Germline V CDR1 and CDR2: SQVTM, ANQGSEA. This CDR3 region has 12 residues. V was cut by 4 bases and J by 3 bases, with 10 bases left in between. CDR3 in DNA: TGCAGCGTTGTGGACTTACGCTACGAGCAGTACTTC. It translates to CSVVDLRYEQYF.

There are many counts of this clonotype. The J gene is TRBJ1-4, the V gene TRBV5-1; 10 positions agree with TRBD1. The CDR3 covers 15 residues. With 0 bases clipped from V and 8 bases from J, the junction kept 4 bases outside the gene matches. The V gene's germline CDR1 is SGHRS and CDR2 YFSETQ. Written as DNA, the CDR3 is TGCGCCAGCAGCTTGGATGGGACAGGGGAGGAAAAACTGTTTTTT. This codes for CASSLDGTGEEKLFF.

In regard to this clonotype: Its ends do not fully match the called genes, so a read error is possible. The gene calls are TRBV12-3 or TRBV12-4 and TRBJ2-3; TRBD2 is a possible D gene (6 bases). CDR3 length: 16 residues. DNA of the CDR3: TGTGCCAGCAGTTTTCAGGGACTGGACCCCGGAGATACGCAGAATTTT. Its protein is CASSFQGLDPGDTQNF.

In this sample, this clonotype turned up many times. The chain recombines TRBV29-1 with TRBJ1-2; 7 bases align to TRBD1. The germline V gene encodes CDR1 SQVTM and CDR2 ANQGSEA. This CDR3 is 14 amino acids long. Trimming took 3 bases from V and 1 from J; bases not matched to a gene: 5. The CDR3 coding sequence is TGCAGCGTTGACCCGACAGGGATTAACTATGGCTACACCTTC. This translates into CSVDPTGINYGYTF.

This clonotype turned up a few times. The V and J genes are TRBV4-3 and TRBJ1-2; 7 bases fit TRBD1. Germline V gives CDR1 LGHNA, CDR2 YSLEER. The CDR3 length is 15 residues. V shed 5 bases, J shed 4 bases, and the junction held 10 bases outside the gene matches. CDR3 loop: CASSESGGGAYGYTF. CDR3 DNA sequence: TGCGCCAGCAGCGAAAGCGGAGGGGGCGCCTATGGCTACACCTTC.

This clonotype was detected many times. The rearrangement uses TRBV29-1 and TRBJ2-2, with TRBD1 matching over 8 bases. V was pared by 5 bases and J by 9 bases, with 5 bases of the junction left unmatched. The CDR3 is 12 residues long. Germline V gene sequence: CDR1 SQVTM, CDR2 ANQGSEA. For the CDR3, the DNA is TGCAGCGTTAAAAGGACAGGGCGGGAGCTGTTTTTT. Its translation is CSVKRTGRELFF.

This clonotype was found a few times. The CDR3 loop is CASSHQGLAGDNEQFF. CDR3 nucleotides: TGTGCCAGCAGCCACCAGGGACTAGCGGGGGACAATGAGCAGTTCTTC. The chain recombines TRBV2 with TRBJ2-1; 14 nucleotides line up with TRBD2. Trimming at V came to 6 bases and at J to 5 bases, leaving 6 bases not matched to a gene. Germline CDR1 reads SNHLY; CDR2 reads FYNNEI. CDR3 length: 16 amino acids.

This clonotype appeared many times. The V and J genes are TRBV20-1 and TRBJ1-4; 8 bases agree with TRBD1. V was clipped by 0 bases and J by 5 bases; unmatched bases: 2. The CDR3 has 14 amino acids. The V gene's germline CDR1 is DFQATT and CDR2 SNEGSKA (reference sequence). The CDR3 DNA reads TGCAGTGCTAGAGAGAGGACAGGGAATGAAAAACTGTTTTTT. Its translation is CSARERTGNEKLFF.

There are many counts of this clonotype. The V gene is TRBV7-2, the J gene TRBJ2-5, with a tentative D call TRBD1 (5 bases). The CDR3 runs 14 residues. Germline V CDR1 and CDR2: SGHTA, FQGNSA. V was pared by 2 bases and J by 3 bases, with 10 bases between. The CDR3 region has the DNA TGTGCCAGCAGCTTACAGGGTTGGGAAGAGACCCAGTACTTC. Translation: CASSLQGWEETQYF.

The table lists this clonotype with many counts. The chain has TRBV7-8 and TRBJ1-2; 11 bases line up with TRBD1. Unmatched junction bases numbered 4, after V lost 4 bases and J lost 3 bases. Germline V gene data show CDR1 as SGHVS and CDR2 as FQNEAQ. The CDR3 contains 15 residues. CDR3 sequence (DNA): TGTGCCAGCAGCTCCAGGGACAGGGGGGACTATGGCTACACCTTC. Translating gives CASSSRDRGDYGYTF.

This clonotype appeared many times. The CDR3 region has the DNA TGCGCCAGCCGGGACACTGGAAACACCATATATTTT. As protein: CASRDTGNTIYF. The V and J genes are TRBV5-1 and TRBJ1-3; D might be TRBD1 (6 bases). Germline V gives CDR1 SGHRS, CDR2 YFSETQ. This CDR3 has 12 amino acids. Trimming took 7 bases from V and 2 from J, leaving 7 bases between them.

This clonotype occurred many times. The genes are TRBV20-1 and TRBJ2-5, with D perhaps matching TRBD2 (6 bases). The germline CDR1 and CDR2 sequences are DFQATT and SNEGSKA (reference sequence). The CDR3 extends over 15 amino acids. Trimming shortened V by 3 bases and J by 1 base, and 15 bases separated the two germline ends. CDR3 in amino acids: CSARDAGRAQETQYF. CDR3 sequence (DNA): TGCAGTGCTAGGGATGCGGGACGGGCCCAAGAGACCCAGTACTTC.

The chain links TRBV29-1 to TRBJ1-5; 7 bases agree with TRBD1. This CDR3 has 17 residues. With V trimmed by 3 bases and J by 0 bases, 11 bases remained unmatched. CDR1 SQVTM and CDR2 ANQGSEA come from the germline V gene. The CDR3 DNA reads as TGCAGCGTTGACTGGGACAGAGAAAGCGATAGCAATCAGCCCCAGCATTTT. Encoded protein: CSVDWDRESDSNQPQHF.

This clonotype was seen ten or more times. The CDR3 DNA follows: TGCAGTGCTAGACCCAAGGACAATTATAATTCACCCCTCCACTTT. Protein sequence: CSARPKDNYNSPLHF. The chain couples TRBV20-1 to TRBJ1-6; D perhaps matches TRBD1 (5 bases). CDR3 length equals 15 residues. Deletions cut 2 bases from V and 4 bases from J, with 12 bases between. CDR1 is DFQATT and CDR2 is SNEGSKA in the germline V gene (reference sequence).

V is TRBV29-1 and J is TRBJ2-3; D perhaps matches TRBD1 (6 bases). The CDR3 extends over 13 amino acids. Germline CDR1 SQVTM, CDR2 ANQGSEA. The CDR3 region has the DNA TGCGTTGACGGGACAACAGGCACAGATACGCAGTATTTT. Its translation: CVDGTTGTDTQYF.

Ten or more counts support this clonotype. J is TRBJ2-1 and V is TRBV6-2 or TRBV6-3, with D uncertain. Germline V lookup: CDR1 MNHEY, CDR2 SVGEGT. Deletions cut 0 bases from V and 7 bases from J, with 10 bases between. CDR3 length: 14 amino acids. This CDR3 is CASSYSEVRNEQFF. CDR3 nucleotides: TGTGCCAGCAGTTACTCAGAGGTGCGGAATGAGCAGTTCTTC.

Ten or more counts support this clonotype. The genes are TRBV7-2 and TRBJ1-1; D perhaps matches TRBD1 (6 bases). The V and J ends lost 1 base and 5 bases respectively, with 14 bases between them. Germline V CDR1 and CDR2: SGHTA, FQGNSA. The CDR3 runs to 15 residues. The chain's CDR3 is CASSLDGGEGTEAFF. The CDR3 DNA sequence: TGTGCCAGCAGCTTAGATGGGGGCGAGGGGACTGAAGCTTTCTTT.

There are many counts of this clonotype. V and J are TRBV20-1 and TRBJ1-1; D not certain. The germline V gene encodes CDR1 DFQATT and CDR2 SNEGSKA (reference sequence). With 3 bases removed from V and 1 base from J, the gap between germline ends came to 3 bases. CDR3 size: 11 residues. CDR3 loop: CSARENTEAFF. The CDR3, as DNA: TGCAGTGCTAGGGAGAACACTGAAGCTTTCTTT.

This clonotype was observed many times. The rearrangement links TRBV7-2 to TRBJ1-2; TRBD1 aligns across 9 bases. The V gene's germline CDR1 is SGHTA and CDR2 FQGNSA. CDR3 size: 13 residues. After removal of 5 bases from V and 6 bases from J, the junction contained 4 bases not matched to a gene. CDR3 bases: TGTGCCAGCAGCACCTGGACAGGGGATGGCTACACCTTC. Translation gives CASSTWTGDGYTF. The full variable domain, with the rest looked up from reference TRBV7-2 and TRBJ1-2, is GAGVSQSPSNKVTEKGKDVELRCDPISGHTALYWYRQSLGQGLEFLIYFQGNSAPDKSGLPSDRFSAERTGGSVSTLTIQRTQQEDSAVYLCASSTWTGDGYTFGSGTRLTVV.

This clonotype has a handful of counts. The CDR3 spells CASSPRGAMVTDTQYF. In DNA form, the CDR3 reads TGTGCCAGCTCACCGAGGGGGGCAATGGTAACAGATACGCAGTATTTT. V and J are TRBV18 and TRBJ2-3; D may match TRBD1 or TRBD2 (6 bases each). Germline lookup yields CDR1 KGHSH and CDR2 LQKENI. This CDR3 comprises 16 residues. Trimming took off 3 bases at V and 3 bases at J, with 16 bases between the two ends.